The 25 T cell receptor beta chains reported below all come from one sample, sequenced in a study of CD8+CD57+ T cells in acquired aplastic anemia. Sequencing involved patients with CD8+CD57+ cell expansion previously shown by flow cytometry. The study profiled TCR beta VDJ and CDR3 using genomic DNA as template. Each CDR3 protein gets one entry after TCRdb re-called the reads with MiXCR. The sample holds fewer than 250,000 distinct CDR3 sequences, around 43% seen once. Material: sorted CD4+, CD8+, or CD8+CD57+ T cells (not recorded which) from PBMCs. The receptors derive from a human donor with aplastic anemia.

The chain recombines TRBV9 with TRBJ2-1; 8 bases map to TRBD2. The CDR3 has 16 residues. Per the germline V gene, CDR1 is SGDLS and CDR2 is YYNGEE. The junction had 9 bases not matched to a gene; V was cut back by 0 bases and J by 7 bases. The CDR3 reads CASSVVSGGRRNEQFF. The CDR3 nucleotides read TGTGCCAGCAGCGTAGTTTCGGGAGGGAGGAGGAATGAGCAGTTCTTC.

About this clonotype itself: A much more abundant neighbour one base away suggests this may be a read error. The conserved final phenylalanine or tryptophan is absent from the CDR3, which likely points to a read error. The chain joins TRBV20-1 to TRBJ2-1; 7 positions match TRBD2. The CDR3 contains 13 residues. Unmatched junction bases numbered 9, after V lost 5 bases and J lost 8 bases. The germline V gene encodes CDR1 DFQATT and CDR2 SNEGSKA (reference sequence). CDR3 nucleotides: TGCAGTGCTTTGACCGGGACTACCTATGAGCAGTTCTCC. Translated: CSALTGTTYEQFS.

V is TRBV7-9 and J is TRBJ1-5; 8 nucleotides align to TRBD1. The junction had 4 bases not matched to a gene; V was cut back by 1 base and J by 5 bases. Looked up from germline, CDR1 is SEHNR and CDR2 is FQNEAQ (reference sequence). This CDR3 spans 15 amino acids. CDR3 DNA: TGTGCCAGCAGCTTAGACGGACAGGGTCATCAGCCCCAGCATTTT. Translation: CASSLDGQGHQPQHF.

The rearrangement uses TRBV12-3 or TRBV12-4 and TRBJ2-7; unclear D gene. The CDR3 extends over 12 amino acids. The V gene lost 6 bases and the J gene lost 6 bases, with 12 bases spanning the gap. The CDR3 is CASSFNTGEQYF. CDR3 coding DNA: TGTGCCAGCAGCTTCAACACCGGCGAGCAGTACTTC.

This clonotype was found a few times. This rearrangement joins TRBV7-2 to TRBJ2-7; D ambiguous. Germline V lookup: CDR1 SGHTA, CDR2 FQGNSA. Trimming took off 5 bases at V and 0 bases at J, with 14 bases between the two ends. CDR3 length equals 15 residues. The CDR3 nucleotides read TGTGCCAGCAGCCGAGCGCAGGTGATCTCCTACGAGCAGTACTTC. Translated, it gives CASSRAQVISYEQYF.

The gene calls are TRBV6-5 and TRBJ2-7, with 15 bases that match TRBD2. With V trimmed by 5 bases and J by 4 bases, 3 bases remained unmatched. Germline CDR1 reads MNHEY; CDR2 reads SVGAGI. The CDR3 sequence is 15 residues long. The CDR3 is CASSDGTSGRYEQYF. CDR3 DNA: TGTGCCAGCAGTGACGGGACTAGCGGGAGGTACGAGCAGTACTTC.

In its sample, this clonotype was seen once. J is TRBJ1-4 and V is TRBV6-6; 7 positions agree with TRBD1. Looked up from germline, CDR1 is MNHNY and CDR2 is SVGAGI (reference sequence). With V trimmed by 5 bases and J by 7 bases, 7 bases remained unmatched. This CDR3 has 14 amino acids. The CDR3 sequence is CASSQTGNSEKLFF. CDR3 bases: TGTGCCAGCAGTCAGACAGGGAATAGTGAAAAACTGTTTTTT.

This clonotype was found many times. This chain connects TRBV7-3 to TRBJ1-1, with a tentative D call TRBD1 (6 bases). Germline CDR1 SGHTA, CDR2 FQGTGA. Trimming took off 5 bases at V and 4 bases at J, with 14 bases between the two ends. CDR3 length: 14 residues. CDR3 in amino acids: CASSETGSATEAFF. The DNA of the CDR3 is TGTGCCAGCAGCGAAACAGGGTCGGCCACTGAAGCTTTCTTT.

The J gene is TRBJ2-7, the V gene TRBV4-3; maybe TRBD2 (6 bases). Germline V gene sequence: CDR1 LGHNA, CDR2 YSLEER. V gave up 1 base and J gave up 1 base, with 20 bases separating them. The length of the CDR3 is 18 residues. CDR3 protein: CASSQGPPVRGSSYEQYF. Written as DNA, the CDR3 is TGCGCCAGCAGCCAAGGTCCCCCAGTGCGGGGCTCTTCCTACGAGCAGTACTTC.

The sample holds many counts of this clonotype. The rearrangement uses TRBV7-2 and TRBJ2-3; no firm D call. The germline V and J ends were trimmed by 3 bases and 4 bases, with 14 bases remaining between them. The CDR3 contains 15 residues. Germline V gene data show CDR1 as SGHTA and CDR2 as FQGNSA. The chain's CDR3 is CASSFHRASADTQYF. The CDR3 DNA is TGTGCCAGCAGCTTCCATCGCGCGTCGGCAGATACGCAGTATTTT.

This clonotype occurred a few times. With a much larger clone just one base away, this may be a read error. The chain couples TRBV9 to TRBJ2-1; 10 nucleotides line up with TRBD2. V was clipped by 0 bases and J by 10 bases; unmatched bases: 13. Germline V gives CDR1 SGDLS, CDR2 YYNGEE. The CDR3 totals 17 residues. As DNA, the CDR3 is TGTGCCAGCAGCGTAGGGGGTAGCGGGAGGACTAGCGGAGAGCAGTTCTTC. This sequence encodes CASSVGGSGRTSGEQFF.

The chain joins TRBV12-1 to TRBJ1-2; the table's D call, TRBD1, has no DNA check behind it. TRBV12-1 is a pseudogene locus. CDR3 size: 16 residues. DNA of the CDR3: TGTGCCAGCAGCTTTACCACCGGGACAGGGGTGGATGGCTACACCTTC. Translated: CASSFTTGTGVDGYTF.

The chain carries TRBV10-3 and TRBJ2-6; 8 bases align to TRBD1. Unmatched junction bases numbered 8, after V lost 5 bases and J lost 2 bases. Germline-derived CDR1 and CDR2 are ENHRY and SYGVKD. The CDR3 runs to 17 residues. The CDR3 DNA reads TGTGCCATCAGTCAGTTCGGGACAGGCGCTGGGGCCAACGTCCTGACTTTC. The encoded protein is CAISQFGTGAGANVLTF.

At least ten counts were recorded for this clonotype. V and J are TRBV2 and TRBJ2-7, with D possibly being TRBD1 or TRBD2 (5 bases each). The CDR3 spans 10 residues. Germline loops: CDR1 SNHLY, CDR2 FYNNEI. Trimming cost V 8 bases and J 9 bases, with 11 bases left between them. CDR3 region: CASSGARQYF. For the CDR3, the DNA is TGTGCCAGCTCCGGGGCTAGGCAGTACTTC.

The chain has TRBV20-1 and TRBJ1-1; the match to TRBD1 covers 7 bases. The CDR3 runs 13 residues. After removal of 5 bases from V and 3 bases from J, the junction contained 6 bases not matched to a gene. Per the germline V gene, CDR1 is DFQATT and CDR2 is SNEGSKA (reference sequence). Written as DNA, the CDR3 is TGCAGTGCTCCAGGGGGGGGAGACACTGAAGCTTTCTTT. As protein: CSAPGGGDTEAFF.

This chain uses TRBV7-9 with TRBJ1-2; TRBD1 matches 9 bases. V lost 5 bases and J lost 6; bases outside the gene matches: 7. This CDR3 is 14 amino acids long. The germline V gene encodes CDR1 SEHNR and CDR2 FQNEAQ (reference sequence). CDR3 residues: CASSPSGTGHGYTF. For the CDR3, the DNA is TGTGCCAGCAGCCCCTCCGGGACAGGGCATGGCTACACCTTC.

This clonotype was found many times. The chain employs TRBV20-1 and TRBJ2-7, with TRBD2 matching over 8 bases. The CDR3 runs to 15 residues. In germline, CDR1 is DFQATT, CDR2 SNEGSKA (reference sequence). V lost 2 bases, J lost 2 bases, and 8 bases stayed unmatched. The CDR3 bases are TGCAGTGCTAGATCCCTAGCGGGCGCCACCTACGAGCAGTACTTC. Amino acids: CSARSLAGATYEQYF.

The chain is built from TRBV29-1 and TRBJ2-1; D unresolved. The V end was cut by 1 base, the J end by 7 bases, with 14 bases between. The germline V gene has CDR1 SQVTM and CDR2 ANQGSEA. The CDR3 length is 14 residues. CDR3 coding DNA: TGCAGCGTTGAAGTTGCTACTTGGGGTAATGAGCAGTTCTTC. Protein: CSVEVATWGNEQFF.

This clonotype was observed many times. The chain uses TRBV7-6 and TRBJ2-3; possibly TRBD1 or TRBD2 for D (5 bases each). The CDR3 has 16 residues. V was cut by 3 bases and J by 2 bases, with 15 bases left in between. Germline V gene sequence: CDR1 SGHVS, CDR2 FNYEAQ. In DNA form, the CDR3 reads TGTGCCAGCAGCTTCCGGGACCACCCTTCCACAGATACGCAGTATTTT. Protein: CASSFRDHPSTDTQYF.

The V call is TRBV24-1, the J call TRBJ1-2; 8 bases align to TRBD1. J lost 1 base, V lost 3 bases, and 3 bases had no gene match. Germline V gene data show CDR1 as KGHDR and CDR2 as SFDVKD. This CDR3 has 15 amino acids. CDR3 amino acids: CATSDATGDNYGYTF. DNA for the CDR3: TGTGCCACCAGTGATGCGACAGGGGATAACTATGGCTACACCTTC.

J is TRBJ2-7 and V is TRBV20-1; TRBD2 matches 13 bases. Germline values: CDR1 DFQATT, CDR2 SNEGSKA (reference sequence). With V trimmed by 5 bases and J by 7 bases, 8 bases remained unmatched. The CDR3 is 14 amino acids. This CDR3 reads CSARGTSGTWEQYF. CDR3 in DNA: TGCAGTGCTCGCGGGACTAGCGGGACTTGGGAGCAGTACTTC.

Note on this clonotype: One end of the junction is discordant with germline, which a read error may explain. The V call is TRBV25-1, the J call TRBJ2-1; D is unresolved. Per the germline V gene, CDR1 is MGHDK and CDR2 is SYGVNS. CDR3 size: 12 residues. CDR3 amino acids: CTSRDLRYEQFF. In nucleotides, the CDR3 is TGTACCAGCAGAGACTTGCGGTATGAGCAGTTCTTC.

The genes are TRBV2 and TRBJ1-6; 10 nucleotides align to TRBD1. CDR1 and CDR2 (germline): SNHLY, FYNNEI. J lost 8 bases, V lost 6 bases, and 10 bases had no gene match. CDR3 length: 16 residues. CDR3 nucleotides: TGTGCCAGCAGCCGAGGACAGGGGGTCAGACATTCACCCCTCCACTTT. Amino acids: CASSRGQGVRHSPLHF.

V gene TRBV15 combines with J gene TRBJ2-5, with D unclear. Germline CDR1 LNHNV, CDR2 YYDKDF (reference sequence). The V and J ends lost 0 bases and 3 bases respectively, with 8 bases between them. The CDR3 loop spans 14 amino acids. In DNA, the CDR3 is TGTGCCACCAGCAGAGATCGAACAGAAGAGACCCAGTACTTC. Its translation is CATSRDRTEETQYF.

This clonotype was detected ten times or more. The genes are TRBV27 and TRBJ2-7; 7 bases are shared with TRBD1. The CDR3 consists of 15 residues. The V gene end was trimmed by 5 bases and the J gene end by 2 bases; junction bases not matched to a gene: 9. Germline V gene lookup returns CDR1 MNHEY and CDR2 SMNVEV (reference sequence). The CDR3 spells CASSPKPGQPYEQYF. The CDR3 bases are TGTGCCAGCAGTCCGAAACCGGGACAGCCCTACGAGCAGTACTTC.